This T cell receptor beta chain was retrieved from a study of T-cell reconstitution after alpha-beta-depleted transplantation in children. This clonotype was detected a few times. Unique molecular identifiers were incorporated when the TCRbeta library was constructed. TCRdb re-derived calls from the PCR reads in MiXCR, one entry per CDR3 protein. Among roughly 300,000 distinct CDR3 sequences, 10% to 13% were seen once, and the ten largest hold 2.4%. The source is a human donor who donated a stem cell graft to a child with acute lymphoblastic leukemia. The sequenced sample was PBMCs from the stem cell graft donor, obtained from the stem cell graft.

Here the CDR3 reads CASSVAPGFSYEQYF. The CDR3 DNA reads TGTGCCAGCAGTGTGGCTCCCGGGTTCTCCTACGAGCAGTACTTC. The chain uses TRBV6-1 and TRBJ2-7; D uncertain. This CDR3 has 15 amino acids. Germline V gene data show CDR1 as MNHNS and CDR2 as SASEGT. The V end lost 4 bases, the J end lost 0 bases, and 13 bases lay between the germline ends.